These T cell receptor beta chains were read from a single sample in a study of Graves' ophthalmopathy and Graves' hyperthyroidism. A single record per CDR3 protein comes from TCRdb applying MiXCR to the multiplex PCR reads. The sample carries 620,000 or so distinct CDR3 sequences, over 20% recorded once. Material for sequencing was peripheral blood. The receptors derive from a woman aged 18 to 35 with stable Graves' hyperthyroidism. Some clones in this sample may be carry-over from other donors' samples. Both conserved end residues are part of each CDR3. D genes are given only for firm matches. A row's size may be missing; if present it is once, few, many or a size class.

many	TRBJ2-5	TRBD2	TRBV2	CATSMGLKETQYF	TGTGCCACTAGTATGGGACTAAAAGAGACCCAGTACTTC
.	TRBJ1-3	TRBD1	TRBV27	CASSPQGSSGNTIYF	TGTGCCAGCAGTCCACAGGGGAGCTCTGGAAACACCATATATTTT
few	TRBJ2-2	.	TRBV4-1	CASSLLGGGELFF	TGCGCCAGCAGCCTACTTGGGGGCGGGGAGCTGTTTTTT
.	TRBJ2-3	TRBD2	TRBV11-1	CASSSQAGGSTDTQYF	TGTGCCAGCAGCTCCCAGGCGGGGGGGAGCACAGATACGCAGTATTTT
many	TRBJ2-7	TRBD2	TRBV12-3/TRBV12-4	CASSFQLAGVSYEQYF	TGTGCCAGCAGTTTCCAGCTAGCGGGGGTCTCCTACGAGCAGTACTTC
many	TRBJ1-3	.	TRBV12-3/TRBV12-4	CASSLSGATSGNTIYF	TGTGCCAGCAGTTTATCAGGGGCCACCTCTGGAAACACCATATATTTT
many	TRBJ2-5	.	TRBV6-4	CASSDWVVRPQETQYF	TGTGCCAGCAGTGACTGGGTTGTTCGGCCCCAAGAGACCCAGTACTTC
many	TRBJ1-1	.	TRBV20-1	CSAYGLTNTEAFF	TGCAGTGCGTACGGACTCACGAACACTGAAGCTTTCTTT
many	TRBJ2-7	.	TRBV2	CASSEFARIQGGYEQYF	TGTGCCAGCAGTGAATTCGCGAGAATCCAAGGAGGATACGAGCAGTACTTC
.	TRBJ2-7	.	TRBV6-1	CASSEVSGMNEQYF	TGTGCCAGCAGTGAGGTTAGCGGAATGAACGAGCAGTACTTC
few	TRBJ1-3	.	TRBV6-5	CASSYSPGYGNTIYF	TGTGCCAGCAGTTACTCCCCAGGGTACGGAAACACCATATATTTT
many	TRBJ2-7	.	TRBV6-2/TRBV6-3	CASSYLDSNFLREQYF	TGTGCCAGCAGTTACCTAGACAGCAACTTCCTTCGCGAGCAGTACTTC
.	TRBJ2-7	.	TRBV2	CASSEAKDLAYF	TGTGCCAGCAGTGAAGCGAAAGACTTGGCGTACTTC
many	TRBJ1-5	TRBD1	TRBV30	CAWSFGYRGAENQPQHF	TGTGCCTGGAGTTTCGGCTACAGGGGCGCTGAGAATCAGCCCCAGCATTTT
few	TRBJ1-2	.	TRBV9	CASSPRGLPGPGYTF	TGTGCCAGCAGCCCCAGGGGACTCCCGGGCCCTGGCTACACCTTC
.	TRBJ1-3	.	TRBV18	CASSNNYHSGNTIYF	TGTGCCAGCTCAAACAACTACCACTCTGGAAACACCATATATTTT